This record covers a single TCR beta chain. The record originates from a study of Tregs in tolerant kidney transplant recipients. Assay used: immunoSEQ multiplex PCR; TCRdb lists only in-frame clones, some missing. The table shows roughly 68,000 clones, with 80% to 85% occurring only once. V dropped 6 bases and J dropped 1 base, with 18 bases sitting between them. CDR1 SQVTM and CDR2 ANQGSEA come from the germline V gene. The CDR3 covers 15 residues. The specimen sequenced was CD4+ T cells from blood. The rearrangement uses TRBV29-1 and TRBJ2-5; D not resolved. This TCR came from a human donor in good health. The CDR3 nucleotides are TGCAGCGTCCCCGGGCCGGGTAGACTCCAAGAGACCCAGTACTTC. Residues: CSVPGPGRLQETQYF.